Presented here are 11 T cell receptor beta chains from one specimen sequenced in a study of blood T cell repertoires in COVID-19. Produced via immunoSEQ multiplex PCR; TCRdb's table is partial and in-frame only. The table shows around 130,000 clones, with roughly 80% occurring only once. The sample was peripheral blood. The receptor set was obtained from a woman aged 80 or over with acute or convalescent COVID-19.

The chain joins TRBV5-1 to TRBJ1-1, with D maybe TRBD1 (5 bases). V dropped 4 bases and J dropped 9 bases, with 10 bases sitting between them. Looked up from germline, CDR1 is SGHRS and CDR2 is YFSETQ. This CDR3 is 11 amino acids long. In DNA, the CDR3 is TGCGCCAGCAGCCCAGGGAATAAAGCTTTCTTT. The encoded protein is CASSPGNKAFF.

The CDR3 sequence is CSVRDRGRQETQYF. The CDR3 DNA follows: TGCAGCGTCAGGGACAGGGGGCGGCAAGAGACCCAGTACTTC. This chain joins TRBV29-1 and TRBJ2-5; 12 nucleotides match TRBD1. V gave up 6 bases and J gave up 2 bases; unmatched junction bases: 4. Germline-derived CDR1 and CDR2 are SQVTM and ANQGSEA. This CDR3 comprises 14 residues.

In nucleotides, the CDR3 is TGTGCCAGCAGTTACTCGGCCGGGACAGTTTATGGCTACACCTTC. Its translation: CASSYSAGTVYGYTF. V and J are TRBV6-2 or TRBV6-3 and TRBJ1-2; 7 bases match TRBD1. Trimming took 0 bases from V and 5 from J; bases not matched to a gene: 6. Germline V lookup: CDR1 MNHEY, CDR2 SVGEGT. The CDR3 is 15 residues long.

In this sample, this clone turned up once. The chain has TRBV2 and TRBJ1-6, with a weak D call TRBD1 (6 bases). This CDR3 has 14 amino acids. CDR1 and CDR2 (germline): SNHLY, FYNNEI. V lost 6 bases to trimming and J lost 9 bases, with 15 bases between them. The CDR3 nucleotides read TGTGCCAGCAGAGAAACAGGGCTGGTTTCACCCCTCCACTTT. Residues: CASRETGLVSPLHF.

Concerning this clone itself: Other DNA variants within this sample encode the same CDR3. The chain combines TRBV7-2 with TRBJ1-6, with TRBD1 matching 7 bases. The junction had 4 bases not matched to a gene; V was cut back by 5 bases and J by 0 bases. This CDR3 comprises 16 residues. Germline values: CDR1 SGHTA, CDR2 FQGNSA. The CDR3 nucleotides are TGTGCCAGCAGCCCACGACAGGGCTCCTATAATTCACCCCTCCACTTT. It is translated as CASSPRQGSYNSPLHF. The variable domain in full, completed from reference TRBV7-2 and TRBJ1-6, reads GAGVSQSPSNKVTEKGKDVELRCDPISGHTALYWYRQSLGQGLEFLIYFQGNSAPDKSGLPSDRFSAERTGGSVSTLTIQRTQQEDSAVYLCASSPRQGSYNSPLHFGNGTRLTVT.

The chain has TRBV7-2 and TRBJ1-5; TRBD1 agrees at 7 bases. In germline, CDR1 is SGHTA, CDR2 FQGNSA. The CDR3 consists of 15 residues. The V gene end was trimmed by 1 base and the J gene end by 3 bases; junction bases not matched to a gene: 3. CDR3 sequence reads: CASSLGGTANQPQHF. CDR3 nucleotide sequence: TGTGCCAGCAGCTTAGGCGGGACAGCCAATCAGCCCCAGCATTTT. Full variable domain (remainder filled in from reference TRBV7-2 and TRBJ1-5): GAGVSQSPSNKVTEKGKDVELRCDPISGHTALYWYRQSLGQGLEFLIYFQGNSAPDKSGLPSDRFSAERTGGSVSTLTIQRTQQEDSAVYLCASSLGGTANQPQHFGDGTRLSIL.

This chain joins TRBV5-1 and TRBJ1-1, with a possible D match to TRBD1 (5 bases). The CDR3 has 15 residues. Trimming cost V 1 base and J 3 bases, with 13 bases left between them. Germline V lookup: CDR1 SGHRS, CDR2 YFSETQ. The CDR3 nucleotides read TGCGCCAGCAGCTTGTTCGGGGGAGGGCACACTGAAGCTTTCTTT. The encoded protein is CASSLFGGGHTEAFF.

The V gene is TRBV18, the J gene TRBJ2-3; 8 nucleotides align to TRBD1. The CDR3 loop spans 16 amino acids. Germline CDR1 reads KGHSH; CDR2 reads LQKENI. J was trimmed by 5 bases and V by 3 bases; bases with no gene match: 10. CDR3 residues: CASSPDFRGQQDTQYF. CDR3 nucleotides: TGTGCCAGCTCACCGGATTTCAGGGGGCAACAAGATACGCAGTATTTT. The full variable domain, completed using reference TRBV18 and TRBJ2-3, is NAGVMQNPRHLVRRRGQEARLRCSPMKGHSHVYWYRQLPEEGLKFMVYLQKENIIDESGMPKERFSAEFPKEGPSILRIQQVVRGDSAAYFCASSPDFRGQQDTQYFGPGTRLTVL.

The chain uses TRBV4-3 and TRBJ1-5; D gene unclear. The CDR3 contains 14 residues. Germline V gene lookup returns CDR1 LGHNA and CDR2 YSLEER. The ends were cut back, 0 bases at V and 3 bases at J, with 6 bases in the middle. This CDR3 reads CASSQDRINQPQHF. Written as DNA, the CDR3 is TGCGCCAGCAGCCAAGACAGAATCAATCAGCCCCAGCATTTT.

CDR3 loop: CASSLGAFTDTQYF. Written as DNA, the CDR3 is TGCGCCAGCAGCTTGGGGGCCTTCACAGATACGCAGTATTTT. The rearrangement uses TRBV5-1 and TRBJ2-3; D unresolved. The CDR3 runs 14 residues. Trimming cost V 0 bases and J 2 bases, with 7 bases left between them. From germline, CDR1 is SGHRS and CDR2 YFSETQ.

This rearrangement joins TRBV5-8 to TRBJ2-5, with 15 positions matching TRBD2. The germline V gene has CDR1 SGHTS and CDR2 YDEGEE. V gave up 4 bases and J gave up 4 bases; unmatched junction bases: 5. This CDR3 comprises 16 residues. The DNA of the CDR3 is TGTGCCAGCAGCCCCGGGACTAGCGGGAGGAGAGAGACCCAGTACTTC. Encoded protein: CASSPGTSGRRETQYF.